This T cell receptor beta chain was profiled in a study of PD-1 blockade in classical Hodgkin lymphoma. Of note for this clone: The antigen is undetermined.

Germline lookup yields CDR1 SGHRS and CDR2 YFSETQ. This CDR3 spans 14 amino acids. V shed 5 bases and J shed 8 bases, with 17 bases lying between them. Every patient relapsed after autologous stem cell transplantation, and brentuximab vedotin exposure varied. Study observations and caveats: Exclusion was applied to patients who started nivolumab under 1 year after ASCT. Reasons behind the repertoire differences stay unclear, perhaps disease activity or earlier therapy. There was a significant rise in CD4+ TCR diversity by C4D1, with no such rise for CD8+. A reduction in baseline TCR diversity was reportedly seen in newly diagnosed patients relative to healthy donors.

Profiling relied on immunoSEQ multiplex PCR, and the TCRdb table lists in-frame clones only, not all of them. In the table there are about 99,000 clones, 75% to 85% of which are singletons. Source: peripheral blood mononuclear cells (PBMCs), taken before the second cycle of nivolumab. The chain is built from TRBV5-1 and TRBJ2-1; D gene uncertain. This sequence was found in a human donor with classical Hodgkin lymphoma. This CDR3 is CASSIGGPGDEQFF. The CDR3 nucleotides read TGCGCCAGCAGTATTGGTGGGCCAGGCGATGAGCAGTTCTTC.